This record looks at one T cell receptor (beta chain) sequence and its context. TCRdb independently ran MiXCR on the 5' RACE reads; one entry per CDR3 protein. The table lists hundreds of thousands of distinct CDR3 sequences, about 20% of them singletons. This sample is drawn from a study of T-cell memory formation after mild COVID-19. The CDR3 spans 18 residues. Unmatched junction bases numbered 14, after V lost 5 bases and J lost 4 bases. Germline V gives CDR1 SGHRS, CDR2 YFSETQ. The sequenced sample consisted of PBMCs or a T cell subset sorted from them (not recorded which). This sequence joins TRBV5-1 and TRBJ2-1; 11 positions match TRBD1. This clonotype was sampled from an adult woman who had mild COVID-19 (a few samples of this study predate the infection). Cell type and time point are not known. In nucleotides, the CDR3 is TGCGCCAGCAGTCCCCAGGGACAGGGGGGGCAGAGGTACAATGAGCAGTTCTTC. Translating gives CASSPQGQGGQRYNEQFF.